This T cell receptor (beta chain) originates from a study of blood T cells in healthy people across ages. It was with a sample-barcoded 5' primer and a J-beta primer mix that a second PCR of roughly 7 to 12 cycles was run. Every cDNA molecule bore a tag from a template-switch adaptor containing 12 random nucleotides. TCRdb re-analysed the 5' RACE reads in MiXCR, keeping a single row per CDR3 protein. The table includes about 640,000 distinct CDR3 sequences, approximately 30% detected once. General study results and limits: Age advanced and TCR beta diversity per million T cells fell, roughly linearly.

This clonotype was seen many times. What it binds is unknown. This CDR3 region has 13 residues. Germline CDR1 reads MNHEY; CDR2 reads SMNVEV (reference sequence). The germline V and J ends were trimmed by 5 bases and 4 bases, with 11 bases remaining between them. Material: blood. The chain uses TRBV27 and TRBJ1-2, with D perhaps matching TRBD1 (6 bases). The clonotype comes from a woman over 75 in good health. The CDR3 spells CASSRGRIYGYTF. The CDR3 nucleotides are TGTGCCAGCAGTCGGGGGCGCATCTATGGCTACACCTTC.